The next 20 T cell receptor beta chains were all read from a single sample in a study of cytomegalovirus exposure and HLA in healthy donors. With 60 Vbeta and 13 Jbeta primers, the PCR was carried out. Sequencing was performed with immunoSEQ multiplex PCR; in TCRdb, only in-frame clones are kept and a portion is missing. The sample carries under 150,000 clones, around four fifths recorded once. The sample consisted of PBMCs. These receptors all come from a human donor in good health.

The rearrangement joins TRBV18 to TRBJ1-5; D remains unclear. This CDR3 comprises 13 residues. Germline values: CDR1 KGHSH, CDR2 LQKENI. Trimming pared 3 bases from V and 4 bases from J, leaving 7 bases between. The CDR3 here is CASSPGVNQPQHF. Here the CDR3 DNA reads TGTGCCAGCTCACCCGGGGTGAATCAGCCCCAGCATTTT.

V and J are TRBV5-1 and TRBJ1-4; TRBD1 matches at 8 bases. There are 15 residues in the CDR3. Germline assignment: CDR1 SGHRS and CDR2 YFSETQ. V shed 4 bases and J 2 bases; nucleotides not matched to a gene: 4. In DNA form, the CDR3 reads TGCGCCAGCAGCGCGGACAGGGCGACTAATGAAAAACTGTTTTTT. Translation: CASSADRATNEKLFF.

This clone was counted a single time. The V gene is TRBV9, the J gene TRBJ1-2, with 7 bases fitting TRBD1. The CDR3 is made up of 16 amino acids. Germline CDR1 is SGDLS and CDR2 is YYNGEE. J was trimmed by 8 bases and V by 4 bases; bases with no gene match: 17. This chain's CDR3 is CASSSRQGPELGGYTF. The CDR3 bases are TGTGCCAGCAGCTCCCGACAGGGCCCTGAGTTAGGAGGCTACACCTTC.

The V and J genes are TRBV5-1 and TRBJ2-7, with D maybe TRBD2 (5 bases). V was shortened by 6 bases and J by 0 bases, with 10 bases between the two germline ends. This CDR3 spans 13 amino acids. CDR1 and CDR2 (germline): SGHRS, YFSETQ. CDR3 DNA: TGCGCCAGCAATATGGCGGGCTCCTACGAGCAGTACTTC. It codes for CASNMAGSYEQYF. The full variable domain, rest sourced from reference TRBV5-1 and TRBJ2-7, is KAGVTQTPRYLIKTRGQQVTLSCSPISGHRSVSWYQQTPGQGLQFLFEYFSETQRNKGNFPGRFSGRQFSNSRSEMNVSTLELGDSALYLCASNMAGSYEQYFGPGTRLTVT.

The table lists this clone with a few counts. CDR3 loop: CASSSPQRGTDTQYF. CDR3 DNA sequence: TGTGCCAGCAGCTCCCCCCAACGAGGCACAGATACGCAGTATTTT. The rearrangement links TRBV5-4 to TRBJ2-3; no clear D gene. There are 15 residues in the CDR3. Trimming left V 3 bases short and J 1 base short, with 12 bases between. Germline CDR1 SGHNT, CDR2 YYREEE (reference sequence).

There are a few counts of this clone. Additional DNA sequences in this sample encode the identical CDR3. The chain recombines TRBV6-5 with TRBJ2-6, with TRBD1 as a possible D gene (6 bases). In germline, CDR1 is MNHEY, CDR2 SVGAGI. The CDR3 loop spans 14 amino acids. Trimming took off 6 bases at V and 4 bases at J, with 10 bases between the two ends. The chain's CDR3 is CASSRGSGANVLTF. The CDR3 DNA reads TGTGCCAGCAGCAGGGGATCCGGGGCCAACGTCCTGACTTTC.

V usage is TRBV19 and J usage is TRBJ1-5, with D tentatively TRBD1 (5 bases). The CDR3 is 15 residues long. Germline CDR1 LNHDA, CDR2 SQIVND (reference sequence). Trimming removed 6 bases at V and 3 bases at J, with 15 bases between. The CDR3 loop reads CASSEDQGYNQPQHF. In DNA, the CDR3 is TGTGCCAGTAGCGAAGACCAGGGTTACAATCAGCCCCAGCATTTT.

The chain is built from TRBV15 and TRBJ1-3, with 8 nucleotides matching TRBD1. This CDR3 has 15 amino acids. With V trimmed by 6 bases and J by 3 bases, 7 bases remained unmatched. Germline loops: CDR1 LNHNV, CDR2 YYDKDF (reference sequence). CDR3 residues: CATRKDRVFGNTIYF. CDR3 nucleotides: TGTGCCACCAGGAAGGACAGGGTCTTTGGAAACACCATATATTTT.

The J gene is TRBJ1-5, the V gene TRBV30; 9 bases match TRBD1. CDR3 length: 17 amino acids. CDR1 and CDR2 (germline): GTSNPN, SVGIG (reference sequence). The ends lost 5 bases at V and 5 bases at J; junction bases unmatched: 16. The CDR3 loop reads CAWERDRVGQGDQPQHF. The DNA for the CDR3 is TGTGCCTGGGAACGGGACAGGGTCGGACAAGGGGATCAGCCCCAGCATTTT.

CDR3 bases: TGTGCCAGCAGCTTAGATCACTATGGCAATTCACCCCTCCACTTT. It specifies CASSLDHYGNSPLHF. This chain connects TRBV11-2 to TRBJ1-6; no firm D call. Germline assignment: CDR1 SGHAT and CDR2 FQNNGV. There are 15 residues in the CDR3. V lost 0 bases, J lost 7 bases, and 10 bases lay in between.

The chain recombines TRBV10-1 with TRBJ2-1; D may be TRBD2 (5 bases). CDR1 is WNHNN and CDR2 is SYGVQD in the germline V gene (reference sequence). Trimming stripped 6 bases from V and 9 bases from J, with 12 bases between. This CDR3 has 12 residues. CDR3 protein: CASSRSGGEQFF. For the CDR3, the DNA is TGCGCCAGCAGCAGGAGCGGCGGTGAGCAGTTCTTC.

The chain is built from TRBV28 and TRBJ2-4; TRBD2 might be the D (5 bases). Germline-derived CDR1 and CDR2 are MDHEN and SYDVKM. This CDR3 has 20 residues. The V end lost 3 bases, the J end lost 0 bases, and 24 bases lay between the germline ends. CDR3 DNA: TGTGCCAGCAGTTTCCCCGTGGACTTCCAGGAGATACTAGCCAAAAACATTCAGTACTTC. It encodes CASSFPVDFQEILAKNIQYF.

V and J are TRBV6-1 and TRBJ2-1; TRBD2 agrees at 11 bases. V shed 6 bases, J shed 4 bases, and the junction held 5 bases outside the gene matches. The germline V gene has CDR1 MNHNS and CDR2 SASEGT. The CDR3 covers 15 residues. CDR3 nucleotides: TGTGCCAGCAGCTATAGCGGGGGGGGATACAATGAGCAGTTCTTC. Encoded protein: CASSYSGGGYNEQFF.

V and J are TRBV6-5 and TRBJ2-4, with a possible D match to TRBD1 (5 bases). Trimming took 5 bases from V and 2 from J, leaving 10 bases between them. The length of the CDR3 is 14 residues. Germline CDR1 and CDR2: MNHEY and SVGAGI. The CDR3 sequence is CASSVQGTKNIQYF. The DNA for the CDR3 is TGTGCCAGCAGTGTTCAGGGAACCAAAAACATTCAGTACTTC.

The J gene is TRBJ1-1, the V gene TRBV5-6, with TRBD1 matching 10 bases. There are 15 residues in the CDR3. J lost 6 bases, V lost 1 base, and 6 bases had no gene match. Germline CDR1 reads SGHDT; CDR2 reads YYEEEE. CDR3 in amino acids: CASSLRPGTGAEAFF. CDR3 DNA: TGTGCCAGCAGCTTGCGCCCTGGGACAGGGGCTGAAGCTTTCTTT.

This clone has only a few counts. The rearrangement uses TRBV19 and TRBJ1-1; D gene uncertain. Germline CDR1 LNHDA, CDR2 SQIVND (reference sequence). V lost 3 bases and J lost 8, with 7 bases in between. The CDR3 sequence is 11 residues long. CDR3 DNA: TGTGCCAGTAGTATCGGCAGGGAAGCTTTCTTT. Protein sequence: CASSIGREAFF.

This chain joins TRBV6-6 and TRBJ1-1; possibly TRBD1 for D (5 bases). Germline CDR1 is MNHNY and CDR2 is SVGAGI (reference sequence). The length of the CDR3 is 12 residues. Trimming removed 5 bases from V and 7 bases from J, with 11 bases in between. The CDR3 is CASSTRGGEAFF. CDR3 DNA: TGTGCCAGCAGTACGAGGGGAGGTGAAGCTTTCTTT.

The DNA for the CDR3 is TGTGCCAGCAGACCTGGCGGGGGTTTCGAGACCCAGTACTTC. It is translated as CASRPGGGFETQYF. The genes are TRBV14 and TRBJ2-5; TRBD2 matches at 7 bases. This CDR3 is 14 amino acids long. Germline V gives CDR1 SGHDN, CDR2 FVKESK. With V trimmed by 6 bases and J by 5 bases, 9 bases remained unmatched.

V and J are TRBV27 and TRBJ2-5, with a possible D match to TRBD2 (5 bases). The end of the DNA fits TRBJ2-7 better, so the J call may be wrong. In germline, CDR1 is MNHEY, CDR2 SMNVEV (reference sequence). The CDR3 is made up of 15 amino acids. The CDR3 here is CASSPEGLLSGEQYF. CDR3 coding DNA: TGTGCCAGCAGTCCCGAGGGTCTGCTTTCGGGCGAGCAGTACTTC.

This clone was found a few times. This chain uses TRBV6-5 with TRBJ1-6, with D perhaps TRBD1 (5 bases). Trimming removed 7 bases from V and 4 bases from J, with 11 bases in between. Germline V gene sequence: CDR1 MNHEY, CDR2 SVGAGI. This CDR3 contains 14 residues. For the CDR3, the DNA is TGTGCCAGCACCCTTCCAGGGTATAATTCACCCCTCCACTTT. Its protein product is CASTLPGYNSPLHF.